The 27 T cell receptor beta chains below were found in one sample sequenced in a study of PD-1 blockade in classical Hodgkin lymphoma. The method was immunoSEQ multiplex PCR; TCRdb's version includes in-frame clones alone and lacks a portion of them. The sample consists of tens of thousands of clones, roughly 89% of them appearing once. Time point of the sample: cycle 4 day 1 (C4D1), after 6 weeks of nivolumab. Each patient's relapse followed autologous stem cell transplantation, and brentuximab vedotin exposure varied. Sequencing was performed on peripheral blood mononuclear cells (PBMCs), taken before the fourth cycle of nivolumab. These receptors originate from a human donor with classical Hodgkin lymphoma.

The chain is built from TRBV2 and TRBJ1-2; weak D call: TRBD1 (6 bases). V was shortened by 8 bases and J by 6 bases, with 16 bases between the two germline ends. CDR1 and CDR2 from the germline V gene are SNHLY and FYNNEI. CDR3 length: 13 residues. The CDR3 protein is CASGTYRVDGYTF. Written as DNA, the CDR3 is TGTGCCAGCGGCACGTACAGGGTAGATGGCTACACCTTC.

This sequence joins TRBV7-8 and TRBJ2-7, with 8 bases aligning to TRBD2. Germline V gives CDR1 SGHVS, CDR2 FQNEAQ. The CDR3 spans 17 residues. V dropped 1 base and J dropped 1; count of bases not matched to a gene: 9. The CDR3 is CASSLVPRGRSSYEQYF. The DNA of the CDR3 is TGTGCCAGCAGCTTAGTCCCTCGCGGGAGGTCATCCTACGAGCAGTACTTC.

This chain links TRBV5-6 with TRBJ2-7, with 9 bases fitting TRBD2. V lost 5 bases, J lost 4 bases, and 10 bases stayed unmatched. CDR1 SGHDT and CDR2 YYEEEE come from the germline V gene. The CDR3 has 15 amino acids. CDR3 nucleotide sequence: TGTGCCAGCAGATGGACCGGGACTAGCCCGTACGAGCAGTACTTC. This codes for CASRWTGTSPYEQYF.

This chain links TRBV6-1 with TRBJ2-3; D is unresolved. Trimming cost V 2 bases and J 8 bases, with 8 bases left between them. Germline V gives CDR1 MNHNS, CDR2 SASEGT. There are 12 residues in the CDR3. The CDR3 sequence: CASSESSVTQYF. The DNA for the CDR3 is TGTGCCAGCAGTGAATCGTCCGTTACGCAGTATTTT.

The chain recombines TRBV4-1 with TRBJ1-2, with TRBD1 matching over 8 bases. The CDR3 length is 16 residues. Germline V gives CDR1 MGHRA, CDR2 YSYEKL. Trimming removed 0 bases from V and 4 bases from J; junction bases left unmatched: 7. The CDR3: CASSQEGTGGGYGYTF. CDR3 bases: TGCGCCAGCAGCCAAGAAGGGACAGGAGGGGGCTATGGCTACACCTTC.

J is TRBJ1-2 and V is TRBV6-1; unclear D gene. The CDR3 totals 12 residues. The germline V gene has CDR1 MNHNS and CDR2 SASEGT. V lost 5 bases and J lost 4, with 8 bases in between. The CDR3 sequence is CASSLASYGYTF. CDR3 in DNA: TGTGCCAGCAGTCTGGCATCCTATGGCTACACCTTC.

The chain combines TRBV5-5 with TRBJ1-3; D may be TRBD1 (5 bases). Trimming stripped 3 bases from V and 0 bases from J, with 10 bases between. This CDR3 comprises 15 residues. Germline values: CDR1 SGHKS, CDR2 YYEKEE (reference sequence). CDR3 sequence (DNA): TGTGCCAGCAGCTGGACACCCAGCTCTGGAAACACCATATATTTT. This sequence encodes CASSWTPSSGNTIYF.

V and J are TRBV4-2 and TRBJ1-2; 7 nucleotides match TRBD1. CDR1 and CDR2 from the germline V gene are LGHNA and YNFKEQ. J was trimmed by 4 bases and V by 0 bases; bases with no gene match: 5. The CDR3 length is 15 residues. CDR3 coding DNA: TGTGCCAGCAGCCAAGATTCCAGGGGGAGCTATGGCTACACCTTC. Its translation: CASSQDSRGSYGYTF.

The chain employs TRBV5-8 and TRBJ2-7, with D maybe TRBD1 (5 bases). Germline lookup yields CDR1 SGHTS and CDR2 YDEGEE. Trimming left V 5 bases short and J 4 bases short, with 10 bases between. CDR3 length equals 12 residues. This CDR3 reads CASSDAGYEQYF. The CDR3 DNA reads as TGTGCCAGCAGTGATGCAGGGTACGAGCAGTACTTC.

A word on this clone: Germline is not matched at one junction end, which may reflect a read error. The chain joins TRBV5-5 to TRBJ1-5; TRBD1 is a possible D gene (5 bases). CDR1 SGHKS and CDR2 YYEKEE come from the germline V gene (reference sequence). The CDR3 runs to 14 residues. DNA of the CDR3: TGTGCCAGCCGCTTGGGGACGGGCGATCAGCCCCAGCATTTT. The encoded protein is CASRLGTGDQPQHF.

The chain has TRBV5-1 and TRBJ1-1; D unresolved. The V end was cut by 7 bases, the J end by 5 bases, with 15 bases between. Germline V gene sequence: CDR1 SGHRS, CDR2 YFSETQ. The CDR3 length is 13 residues. The CDR3 nucleotides are TGCGCCAGCGGGGAACCAAGTGGGACTGAAGCTTTCTTT. Translating it yields CASGEPSGTEAFF.

The V and J genes are TRBV19 and TRBJ1-2; D perhaps matches TRBD1 (6 bases). The CDR3 runs to 14 residues. Germline loops: CDR1 LNHDA, CDR2 SQIVND (reference sequence). Trimming cost V 7 bases and J 1 base, with 13 bases left between them. This CDR3 reads CASTRTVNNYGYTF. The CDR3 DNA is TGTGCCAGTACCCGGACAGTCAATAACTATGGCTACACCTTC.

The chain uses TRBV7-2 and TRBJ1-1; 7 bases are shared with TRBD1. Germline V gives CDR1 SGHTA, CDR2 FQGNSA. The CDR3 spans 17 residues. The trim removed 5 bases at V and 2 bases at J, leaving 14 bases unmatched. The CDR3 protein is CASSTTGKTTPNTEAFF. In DNA form, the CDR3 reads TGTGCCAGCAGCACGACAGGGAAAACCACACCAAACACTGAAGCTTTCTTT.

The V call is TRBV13, the J call TRBJ1-2; 9 nucleotides match TRBD1. The CDR3 spans 14 residues. Germline assignment: CDR1 PRHDT and CDR2 FYEKMQ (reference sequence). Germline trimming cut 5 bases from V and 8 bases from J; bases unmatched to any gene: 9. The CDR3 DNA follows: TGTGCCAGCAGCCGACCGACAGGGGGGAGAGGCTACACCTTC. Encoded protein: CASSRPTGGRGYTF. The whole variable domain, filled in from reference TRBV13 and TRBJ1-2, reads AAGVIQSPRHLIKEKRETATLKCYPIPRHDTVYWYQQGPGQDPQFLISFYEKMQSDKGSIPDRFSAQQFSDYHSELNMSSLELGDSALYFCASSRPTGGRGYTFGSGTRLTVV.

This CDR3 is CASSLAAGAETQYF. The CDR3 nucleotides are TGTGCCAGCAGCTTAGCGGCCGGGGCAGAGACCCAGTACTTC. J is TRBJ2-5 and V is TRBV7-2; tentatively, D is TRBD1 or TRBD2 (5 bases each). Per the germline V gene, CDR1 is SGHTA and CDR2 is FQGNSA. The CDR3 contains 14 residues. Trimming left V 0 bases short and J 4 bases short, with 9 bases between.

This clone was recorded only once. V and J are TRBV5-1 and TRBJ1-1; D gene unclear. This CDR3 is built from 13 residues. Looked up from germline, CDR1 is SGHRS and CDR2 is YFSETQ. The germline V and J ends were trimmed by 0 bases and 7 bases, with 10 bases remaining between them. The CDR3 sequence: CASSLGGTFEAFF. The CDR3 region has the DNA TGCGCCAGCAGCTTGGGGGGTACTTTTGAAGCTTTCTTT.

The gene calls are TRBV9 and TRBJ2-7; D tentatively reads TRBD1 or TRBD2 (5 bases each). There are 15 residues in the CDR3. Germline assignment: CDR1 SGDLS and CDR2 YYNGEE. Trimming took off 4 bases at V and 5 bases at J, with 19 bases between the two ends. In DNA, the CDR3 is TGTGCCAGCAGCCCCGGGGCTGCGGCTGCCCACGAGCAGTACTTC. This gives the protein CASSPGAAAAHEQYF.

This chain connects TRBV11-2 to TRBJ2-5; D unresolved. Per the germline V gene, CDR1 is SGHAT and CDR2 is FQNNGV. There are 12 residues in the CDR3. V was pared by 4 bases and J by 5 bases, with 8 bases between. This CDR3 is CASSSTRETQYF. The CDR3 coding sequence is TGTGCCAGCAGCTCCACCCGGGAGACCCAGTACTTC.

This clone was detected once. The genes are TRBV5-1 and TRBJ1-2; no definite D call. The germline V and J ends were trimmed by 0 bases and 8 bases, with 17 bases remaining between them. From germline, CDR1 is SGHRS and CDR2 YFSETQ. This CDR3 is 15 amino acids long. CDR3 nucleotide sequence: TGCGCCAGCAGCTTGGCCGTGGCGGCTGCTCAAGGCTACACCTTC. It translates to CASSLAVAAAQGYTF.

The J gene is TRBJ2-7, the V gene TRBV2, with D unresolved. Germline CDR1 reads SNHLY; CDR2 reads FYNNEI. The CDR3 spans 14 residues. V was shortened by 7 bases and J by 0 bases, with 13 bases between the two germline ends. The CDR3 DNA reads as TGTGCCAGCACCCTTTCTTCCGGCTCCTACGAGCAGTACTTC. Protein: CASTLSSGSYEQYF. Together with reference TRBV2 and TRBJ2-7, the CDR3 gives the full variable domain: EPEVTQTPSHQVTQMGQEVILRCVPISNHLYFYWYRQILGQKVEFLVSFYNNEISEKSEIFDDQFSVERPDGSNFTLKIRSTKLEDSAMYFCASTLSSGSYEQYFGPGTRLTVT.

V gene TRBV30 combines with J gene TRBJ1-2, with 9 bases lining up with TRBD1. The ends lost 6 bases at V and 0 bases at J; junction bases unmatched: 11. The CDR3 spans 16 residues. CDR1 and CDR2 from the germline V gene are GTSNPN and SVGIG (reference sequence). CDR3 amino acids: CACPSGTGYSNYGYTF. The CDR3 coding sequence is TGTGCCTGCCCATCCGGGACAGGGTATTCTAACTATGGCTACACCTTC.

This sequence joins TRBV6-5 and TRBJ2-1; D gene ambiguous. Per the germline V gene, CDR1 is MNHEY and CDR2 is SVGAGI. There are 11 residues in the CDR3. Trimming pared 5 bases from V and 7 bases from J, leaving 6 bases between. CDR3 nucleotide sequence: TGTGCCAGCAGTGTCAGAAATGAGCAGTTCTTC. It yields the protein CASSVRNEQFF.

The CDR3 sequence is CASSLWGRETQYF. For the CDR3, the DNA is TGTGCCAGCAGCTTGTGGGGCCGAGAGACCCAGTACTTC. The chain uses TRBV5-6 and TRBJ2-5; TRBD1 is a possible D gene (5 bases). CDR1 is SGHDT, CDR2 YYEEEE, per germline. This CDR3 is 13 amino acids long. Deletions cut 1 base from V and 4 bases from J, with 8 bases between.

The chain uses TRBV6-5 and TRBJ1-3; D may be TRBD1 (6 bases). This CDR3 contains 16 residues. V gave up 2 bases and J gave up 4 bases, with 15 bases separating them. The germline CDR1 and CDR2 sequences are MNHEY and SVGAGI. CDR3 coding DNA: TGTGCCAGCAGTTACACCCGAACAGGGCAAGGAAACACCATATATTTT. Its translation is CASSYTRTGQGNTIYF.

This clone appeared once. The V and J genes are TRBV6-1 and TRBJ1-1; TRBD1 agrees at 7 bases. This CDR3 comprises 13 residues. The germline gives CDR1 MNHNS, CDR2 SASEGT. With V trimmed by 3 bases and J by 5 bases, 3 bases remained unmatched. The CDR3 sequence is CASSDRGWTEAFF. CDR3 bases: TGTGCCAGCAGTGACAGGGGGTGGACTGAAGCTTTCTTT.

The rearrangement uses TRBV13 and TRBJ1-6; D might be TRBD1 (5 bases). Germline CDR1 is PRHDT and CDR2 is FYEKMQ (reference sequence). V was trimmed by 2 bases and J by 9 bases, leaving 14 bases between them. The CDR3 loop spans 15 amino acids. Here the CDR3 reads CASSLTGGDGSPLHF. As DNA, the CDR3 is TGTGCCAGCAGCTTAACCGGGGGAGATGGTTCACCCCTCCACTTT.

This clone occurred once. V gene TRBV6-1 combines with J gene TRBJ2-2, with D possibly being TRBD2 (6 bases). The CDR3 length is 17 residues. Trimming removed 1 base at V and 4 bases at J, with 16 bases between. Germline V gene sequence: CDR1 MNHNS, CDR2 SASEGT. CDR3 region: CASSEGLHGGSTGELFF. As DNA, the CDR3 is TGTGCCAGCAGTGAAGGGCTTCACGGGGGTAGCACCGGGGAGCTGTTTTTT.